This entry lists 28 T cell receptor beta chains sequenced from one sample in a study of blood T cell repertoires in COVID-19. Sequenced by immunoSEQ multiplex PCR; TCRdb stores in-frame clones only, minus some. The table includes under 130,000 clones, around four fifths detected once. What was sequenced was peripheral blood. These receptors originate from a woman between 70 and 85 years old with acute or convalescent COVID-19.

The V and J genes are TRBV2 and TRBJ2-2; possibly TRBD1 for D (5 bases). V lost 7 bases and J 2 bases, leaving 8 bases between the germline ends. Germline CDR1 and CDR2: SNHLY and FYNNEI. The CDR3 length is 13 residues. This CDR3 is CASKTANTGELFF. CDR3 sequence (DNA): TGTGCCAGCAAGACAGCAAACACCGGGGAGCTGTTTTTT.

This clone was seen more than once but under ten times. This chain joins TRBV28 and TRBJ2-7, with 9 bases aligning to TRBD2. The germline gives CDR1 MDHEN, CDR2 SYDVKM. The CDR3 has 16 residues. J lost 0 bases, V lost 8 bases, and 11 bases had no gene match. The CDR3, as DNA: TGTGCCAGCTCCCCCGGGACTAGCTCTTTCTCCTACGAGCAGTACTTC. This codes for CASSPGTSSFSYEQYF.

The chain employs TRBV2 and TRBJ1-1; possible D gene TRBD1, 6 bases. The CDR3 loop spans 15 amino acids. From germline, CDR1 is SNHLY and CDR2 FYNNEI. Between the trimmed V and J ends, which lost 11 bases and 0 bases, there was a span of 19 bases. The CDR3 sequence: CADRTAPNLNTEAFF. The CDR3 region has the DNA TGTGCCGACCGGACAGCTCCTAATTTGAACACTGAAGCTTTCTTT.

The chain carries TRBV7-2 and TRBJ2-7; 7 nucleotides align to TRBD1. This CDR3 has 16 amino acids. From germline, CDR1 is SGHTA and CDR2 FQGNSA. V lost 5 bases and J lost 5; bases outside the gene matches: 15. CDR3 loop: CASSPHRGTFGNEQYF. CDR3 DNA: TGTGCCAGCAGCCCCCACAGGGGAACCTTCGGGAACGAGCAGTACTTC.

This chain connects TRBV6-5 to TRBJ2-5; D is possibly TRBD1 (6 bases). V gave up 0 bases and J gave up 4 bases, with 15 bases separating them. The germline CDR1 and CDR2 sequences are MNHEY and SVGAGI. This CDR3 has 16 residues. In nucleotides, the CDR3 is TGTGCCAGCAGTTACTCGGCCTTACAGGGACGAGAGACCCAGTACTTC. Translated: CASSYSALQGRETQYF.

This chain connects TRBV6-5 to TRBJ1-3, with TRBD1 as a possible D gene (6 bases). V was shortened by 7 bases and J by 1 base, with 8 bases between the two germline ends. This CDR3 comprises 13 residues. CDR1 is MNHEY, CDR2 SVGAGI, per germline. CDR3 in amino acids: CASTDSSGNTIYF. In nucleotides, the CDR3 is TGTGCCAGCACGGACAGTTCTGGAAACACCATATATTTT.

The chain employs TRBV12-3 or TRBV12-4 and TRBJ1-1, with D uncertain. The V end lost 3 bases, the J end lost 6 bases, and 11 bases lay between the germline ends. CDR3 length equals 13 residues. CDR3 nucleotide sequence: TGTGCCAGCAGTTTCCCGCACGGGGCTGAAGCTTTCTTT. It specifies CASSFPHGAEAFF.

The chain has TRBV2 and TRBJ1-2, with TRBD1 matching over 7 bases. The length of the CDR3 is 14 residues. Trimming took 7 bases from V and 3 from J; bases not matched to a gene: 8. Germline V lookup: CDR1 SNHLY, CDR2 FYNNEI. CDR3 in DNA: TGTGCCAGCAAAAAGACAGGGTACTACTATGGCTACACCTTC. Amino acids: CASKKTGYYYGYTF.

The V and J genes are TRBV18 and TRBJ2-7; 8 nucleotides agree with TRBD1. Germline V gene lookup returns CDR1 KGHSH and CDR2 LQKENI. The CDR3 has 16 residues. The V segment lost 4 bases and the J segment 0 bases; nucleotides outside the gene matches: 8. DNA of the CDR3: TGTGCCAGCTCACGAAGCGCGGACAGGGTCTCCTACGAGCAGTACTTC. Protein: CASSRSADRVSYEQYF.

Note on this clone: The same CDR3 also results from other DNA sequences found in this sample. The V gene is TRBV7-2, the J gene TRBJ1-2, with 7 bases fitting TRBD1. Germline V gene sequence: CDR1 SGHTA, CDR2 FQGNSA. The CDR3 runs 12 residues. V lost 4 bases, J lost 8 bases, and 4 bases stayed unmatched. Here the CDR3 reads CASSSNRGGYTF. CDR3 DNA: TGTGCCAGCAGCTCAAACAGGGGAGGCTACACCTTC.

This chain uses TRBV7-8 with TRBJ2-5; TRBD1 matches at 8 bases. Germline-derived CDR1 and CDR2 are SGHVS and FQNEAQ. The CDR3 runs to 16 residues. With V trimmed by 5 bases and J by 5 bases, 13 bases remained unmatched. CDR3 region: CASSPISGGAGETQYF. The CDR3, as DNA: TGTGCCAGCAGCCCTATCTCAGGGGGCGCCGGGGAGACCCAGTACTTC.

V gene TRBV11-2 combines with J gene TRBJ2-7, with D maybe TRBD2 (5 bases). The CDR3 totals 12 residues. Trimming stripped 5 bases from V and 7 bases from J, with 12 bases between. Looked up from germline, CDR1 is SGHAT and CDR2 is FQNNGV. CDR3 sequence reads: CASSHQRGEQYF. The CDR3 region has the DNA TGTGCCAGCAGCCATCAACGGGGTGAGCAGTACTTC.

The genes are TRBV9 and TRBJ1-2; TRBD1 aligns across 8 bases. The CDR3 is 15 amino acids. V trimming: 3 bases; J trimming: 4 bases; junction bases outside the gene matches: 8. Germline values: CDR1 SGDLS, CDR2 YYNGEE. The CDR3 nucleotides read TGTGCCAGCAGCGGGACAGGGACAGTCGGCTATGGCTACACCTTC. Translation gives CASSGTGTVGYGYTF.

V usage is TRBV6-2 or TRBV6-3 and J usage is TRBJ2-1; possibly TRBD2 for D (6 bases). The CDR3 runs to 13 residues. V was pared by 6 bases and J by 8 bases, with 14 bases between. Germline loops: CDR1 MNHEY, CDR2 SVGEGT. The CDR3 sequence is CASRPTSFDEQFF. The CDR3 DNA follows: TGTGCCAGCAGACCTACTAGCTTCGATGAGCAGTTCTTC.

This clone was counted between two and nine times. This sequence joins TRBV30 and TRBJ1-2; TRBD1 matches 12 bases. Per the germline V gene, CDR1 is GTSNPN and CDR2 is SVGIG (reference sequence). The V gene end was trimmed by 4 bases and the J gene end by 5 bases; junction bases not matched to a gene: 11. The CDR3 runs 16 residues. CDR3 sequence reads: CAWTGQGASQLYGYTF. CDR3 in DNA: TGTGCCTGGACGGGACAGGGGGCTTCTCAACTATATGGCTACACCTTC.

The chain couples TRBV10-3 to TRBJ2-3; weak D call: TRBD2 (5 bases). CDR3 length equals 14 residues. The germline V gene encodes CDR1 ENHRY and CDR2 SYGVKD. The V and J ends lost 11 bases and 0 bases respectively, with 15 bases between them. The CDR3 loop is CASEEGYSTDTQYF. For the CDR3, the DNA is TGTGCCTCGGAAGAGGGTTATAGCACAGATACGCAGTATTTT.

This chain links TRBV7-9 with TRBJ1-3; 7 bases are a match to TRBD1. V dropped 4 bases and J dropped 0; count of bases not matched to a gene: 12. Looked up from germline, CDR1 is SEHNR and CDR2 is FQNEAQ (reference sequence). The CDR3 is 18 residues long. CDR3 amino acids: CASSSLVQGVSSGNTIYF. CDR3 nucleotides: TGTGCCAGCAGCTCCCTGGTTCAGGGGGTGAGCTCTGGAAACACCATATATTTT.

CDR3 loop: CASSQEFLVQTGELFF. As DNA, the CDR3 is TGCGCCAGCAGCCAAGAATTCCTAGTCCAAACCGGGGAGCTGTTTTTT. The chain carries TRBV4-1 and TRBJ2-2; no clear D gene. The CDR3 sequence is 16 residues long. CDR1 is MGHRA, CDR2 YSYEKL, per germline. V was pared by 0 bases and J by 5 bases, with 13 bases between.

This clone turned up a few times. The rearrangement links TRBV27 to TRBJ1-3; D is unresolved. Germline assignment: CDR1 MNHEY and CDR2 SMNVEV (reference sequence). The CDR3 is 13 residues long. Between the trimmed V and J ends, which lost 4 bases and 4 bases, there was a span of 8 bases. The CDR3 region has the DNA TGTGCCAGCAGTTCCGCACAGGGAAACACCATATATTTT. Translated, it gives CASSSAQGNTIYF.

This chain connects TRBV25-1 to TRBJ1-6; no reliable D call. This CDR3 is 12 amino acids long. Germline loops: CDR1 MGHDK, CDR2 SYGVNS. Trimming cost V 6 bases and J 5 bases, with 5 bases left between them. The CDR3 DNA reads as TGTGCCAGCAGGTCTAATAATTCACCCCTCCACTTT. The encoded protein is CASRSNNSPLHF.

This clone has a single count. This rearrangement joins TRBV5-4 to TRBJ2-1; TRBD2 aligns across 7 bases. CDR3 length: 13 residues. Germline V gene data show CDR1 as SGHNT and CDR2 as YYREEE (reference sequence). The J segment lost 8 bases and the V segment lost 6 bases, leaving 8 bases of the junction unmatched. The CDR3 region has the DNA TGTGCCAGCACACGGAGGGGAGGGGATGAGCAGTTCTTC. Translating gives CASTRRGGDEQFF.

V gene TRBV24-1 combines with J gene TRBJ2-5, with D possibly being TRBD1 (6 bases). V was shortened by 3 bases and J by 4 bases, with 14 bases between the two germline ends. Germline V CDR1 and CDR2: KGHDR, SFDVKD. This CDR3 region has 15 residues. The CDR3 DNA is TGTGCCACCAGTGATACCCGGGAAGGGGGAGAGACCCAGTACTTC. Its protein is CATSDTREGGETQYF.

This chain joins TRBV3-1 (or the pseudogene TRBV3-2) and TRBJ1-1, with TRBD1 as a possible D gene (5 bases). Trimming left V 4 bases short and J 4 bases short, with 16 bases between. The length of the CDR3 is 15 residues. Germline assignment: CDR1 LGHDT and CDR2 YNNKEL (reference sequence). The CDR3 protein is CASSPPGGDGTEAFF. In nucleotides, the CDR3 is TGTGCCAGCAGCCCCCCCGGGGGGGACGGCACTGAAGCTTTCTTT.

V usage is TRBV9 and J usage is TRBJ2-2; D perhaps matches TRBD1 (6 bases). Trimming removed 4 bases at V and 1 base at J, with 14 bases between. The V gene's germline CDR1 is SGDLS and CDR2 YYNGEE. This CDR3 has 16 residues. CDR3 residues: CASSPLRGKNTGELFF. CDR3 DNA sequence: TGTGCCAGCAGCCCATTAAGGGGGAAGAACACCGGGGAGCTGTTTTTT.

The V call is TRBV3-1 (or the pseudogene TRBV3-2), the J call TRBJ1-1, with TRBD1 identical over 7 bases. CDR1 LGHDT and CDR2 YNNKEL come from the germline V gene (reference sequence). The CDR3 sequence is 19 residues long. After removal of 2 bases from V and 0 bases from J, the junction contained 15 bases not matched to a gene. The CDR3 sequence is CASSQSRGDKGGMNTEAFF. The CDR3 DNA reads as TGTGCCAGCAGCCAATCCAGGGGGGACAAGGGGGGAATGAACACTGAAGCTTTCTTT.

This clone has a single count. The rearrangement uses TRBV30 and TRBJ2-2; 10 bases match TRBD1. The CDR3 sequence is 13 residues long. Looked up from germline, CDR1 is GTSNPN and CDR2 is SVGIG (reference sequence). J lost 5 bases, V lost 5 bases, and 2 bases had no gene match. The CDR3 is CAWPGQGTGELFF. CDR3 sequence (DNA): TGTGCCTGGCCGGGACAGGGGACCGGGGAGCTGTTTTTT.

The chain combines TRBV18 with TRBJ1-4, with D possibly being TRBD1 (6 bases). Trimming pared 4 bases from V and 5 bases from J, leaving 11 bases between. The germline V gene encodes CDR1 KGHSH and CDR2 LQKENI. The length of the CDR3 is 14 residues. The CDR3: CASSLQGSNEKLFF. The DNA for the CDR3 is TGTGCCAGCTCACTACAGGGAAGCAATGAAAAACTGTTTTTT.

This clone was counted a few times. The rearrangement joins TRBV4-2 to TRBJ1-2, with D perhaps matching TRBD1 (6 bases). The V gene lost 0 bases and the J gene lost 2 bases, with 13 bases spanning the gap. Germline V gene lookup returns CDR1 LGHNA and CDR2 YNFKEQ. This CDR3 comprises 16 residues. The CDR3 region has the DNA TGTGCCAGCAGCCAAGATTTGCCAGGGGCAAACTATGGCTACACCTTC. Amino acids: CASSQDLPGANYGYTF.